This TCR beta chain was profiled in a study of beta chain features in type 1 diabetes. Study summary: Across every sample, 85 million to 120 million sorted cells were examined in total. Study conclusions and caveats: There was a moderate but significant shortening of TCRB CDR3s in all four CD4+ subsets of Type 1 diabetes patients. Insertions were fewer and deletions more numerous at VDJ junctions in type 1 diabetes patients.

With regard to this clone: What it binds is not known.

The study reverse transcribed the entire isolated RNA, so it sequenced expressed TCRB transcripts. Measured with immunoSEQ multiplex PCR; TCRdb has only the in-frame clones, and not every one. The sample shows some 240,000 clones, 16% of them seen only once. This CDR3 has 15 residues. The germline CDR1 and CDR2 sequences are LNHNV and YYDKDF (reference sequence). V was clipped by 5 bases and J by 4 bases, with 17 bases between them. The clonotype originates from a man younger than 40 with type 1 diabetes. The sequencing sample was made of naive CD4+ T cells from blood. This chain joins TRBV15 and TRBJ2-5; tentatively, D is TRBD1 or TRBD2 (5 bases each). The CDR3 is CATSDLEPRGETQYF. CDR3 nucleotides: TGTGCCACCAGCGACCTCGAACCGAGGGGAGAGACCCAGTACTTC.